The 27 T cell receptor beta chains in this list originate from one sample, sequenced in a study of blood T cell repertoires in COVID-19. Profiled with immunoSEQ multiplex PCR; TCRdb holds only in-frame clones, not every one. The table shows roughly 260,000 clones, with around 82% occurring only once. The sequenced sample consisted of peripheral blood. These receptors all come from a woman aged 70-85 years with acute or convalescent COVID-19.

The chain recombines TRBV19 with TRBJ1-3, with TRBD1 matching over 9 bases. The CDR3 totals 14 residues. Germline CDR1 and CDR2: LNHDA and SQIVND (reference sequence). V lost 7 bases to trimming and J lost 0 bases; unmatched junction nucleotides: 1. The CDR3 reads CASTQGASGNTIYF. Written as DNA, the CDR3 is TGTGCCAGTACACAGGGGGCCTCTGGAAACACCATATATTTT.

This chain links TRBV24-1 with TRBJ1-5; the match to TRBD1 covers 7 bases. The CDR3 runs to 15 residues. V gave up 5 bases and J gave up 2 bases; unmatched junction bases: 5. Germline CDR1 is KGHDR and CDR2 is SFDVKD. The CDR3 region has the DNA TGTGCCACCAGTGTGACAGGGAAGGGCAATCAGCCCCAGCATTTT. Its protein product is CATSVTGKGNQPQHF.

This clone has more than one count but fewer than ten. The chain recombines TRBV21-1 with TRBJ1-1; the table calls TRBD1, which could not be checked here. TRBV21-1 is a listed pseudogene. This CDR3 is 13 amino acids long. The chain's CDR3 is CASSTDRGHEAFF. CDR3 nucleotides: TGTGCCAGCAGCACCGACAGGGGGCATGAAGCTTTCTTT.

CDR3 sequence: CAISDSGAQNTEAFF. The CDR3 DNA reads TGTGCCATCAGTGATTCAGGGGCACAGAACACTGAAGCTTTCTTT. The chain is built from TRBV10-3 and TRBJ1-1, with TRBD1 as a possible D gene (6 bases). V lost 3 bases to trimming and J lost 1 base, with 12 bases between them. The germline CDR1 and CDR2 sequences are ENHRY and SYGVKD. This CDR3 comprises 15 residues.

The J gene is TRBJ1-1, the V gene TRBV3-1 (or the pseudogene TRBV3-2); tentatively, D is TRBD1 (5 bases). Germline CDR1 LGHDT, CDR2 YNNKEL (reference sequence). The V end was cut by 0 bases, the J end by 8 bases, with 13 bases between. The CDR3 is 14 residues long. The CDR3 sequence is CASSQEVIGEEAFF. CDR3 DNA: TGTGCCAGCAGCCAAGAGGTGATAGGGGAAGAAGCTTTCTTT.

The gene calls are TRBV19 and TRBJ2-2, with unresolved D. The CDR3 consists of 16 residues. V lost 6 bases to trimming and J lost 1 base, with 15 bases between them. CDR1 is LNHDA, CDR2 SQIVND, per germline (reference sequence). The CDR3 spells CASRSTRLGNTGELFF. The CDR3, as DNA: TGTGCCAGTAGATCAACGAGGTTGGGGAACACCGGGGAGCTGTTTTTT.

This chain connects TRBV2 to TRBJ1-4, with 11 bases lining up with TRBD1. Germline CDR1 SNHLY, CDR2 FYNNEI. V dropped 6 bases and J dropped 3; count of bases not matched to a gene: 3. The length of the CDR3 is 15 residues. The chain's CDR3 is CASRGQGVSNEKLFF. The CDR3 DNA sequence: TGTGCCAGCAGGGGACAGGGGGTGTCTAATGAAAAACTGTTTTTT.

The chain is built from TRBV29-1 and TRBJ2-1; TRBD1 aligns across 8 bases. From germline, CDR1 is SQVTM and CDR2 ANQGSEA. CDR3 length: 13 amino acids. Germline trimming cut 1 base from V and 8 bases from J; bases unmatched to any gene: 4. In nucleotides, the CDR3 is TGCAGCGTTGAAGGGACAGGGTTGGATGAGCAGTTCTTC. This codes for CSVEGTGLDEQFF.

This chain joins TRBV28 and TRBJ2-7, with TRBD1 matching 9 bases. Germline values: CDR1 MDHEN, CDR2 SYDVKM. V was clipped by 4 bases and J by 7 bases; unmatched bases: 8. There are 14 residues in the CDR3. CDR3 sequence reads: CASSSYRGLAEQYF. The CDR3 region has the DNA TGTGCCAGCAGTTCCTACAGGGGGCTGGCGGAGCAGTACTTC.

The chain links TRBV19 to TRBJ1-1, with a possible D match to TRBD1 (5 bases). The CDR3 runs 11 residues. Germline-derived CDR1 and CDR2 are LNHDA and SQIVND (reference sequence). The V gene lost 5 bases and the J gene lost 7 bases, with 8 bases spanning the gap. CDR3 residues: CASSWGREAFF. The CDR3 coding sequence is TGTGCCAGTAGTTGGGGCCGTGAAGCTTTCTTT.

The V call is TRBV9, the J call TRBJ2-1; maybe TRBD1 (5 bases). The CDR3 loop spans 15 amino acids. Trimming pared 7 bases from V and 3 bases from J, leaving 17 bases between. The V gene's germline CDR1 is SGDLS and CDR2 YYNGEE. CDR3 in amino acids: CASSPPGAVYNEQFF. The DNA for the CDR3 is TGTGCCAGCTCCCCACCTGGGGCGGTCTACAATGAGCAGTTCTTC.

CDR3 sequence: CASRSDRVYYGYTF. The CDR3 nucleotides are TGTGCCAGCAGGTCTGACAGGGTTTACTATGGCTACACCTTC. The chain recombines TRBV28 with TRBJ1-2; TRBD1 matches 7 bases. There are 14 residues in the CDR3. After removal of 6 bases from V and 3 bases from J, the junction contained 7 bases not matched to a gene. Germline loops: CDR1 MDHEN, CDR2 SYDVKM.

The rearrangement joins TRBV5-1 to TRBJ1-6; D remains ambiguous. V lost 0 bases and J lost 8, with 6 bases in between. CDR3 length: 13 amino acids. Per germline, CDR1 SGHRS and CDR2 YFSETQ. In nucleotides, the CDR3 is TGCGCCAGCAGCTTGGTGTCGGATTCACCCCTCCACTTT. Translating it yields CASSLVSDSPLHF.

J is TRBJ1-2 and V is TRBV9, with a weak D call TRBD1 (5 bases). Per germline, CDR1 SGDLS and CDR2 YYNGEE. There are 14 residues in the CDR3. V shed 3 bases and J shed 1 base, with 10 bases lying between them. The CDR3 nucleotides read TGTGCCAGCAGCGCCAGACAGATTAACTATGGCTACACCTTC. This encodes CASSARQINYGYTF.

The rearrangement joins TRBV9 to TRBJ2-2; the D gene is possibly TRBD2 (6 bases). Germline CDR1 SGDLS, CDR2 YYNGEE. Trimming cost V 3 bases and J 5 bases, with 11 bases left between them. The CDR3 totals 14 residues. In nucleotides, the CDR3 is TGTGCCAGCAGCGGCGGGGCTGAGACCGGGGAGCTGTTTTTT. This sequence encodes CASSGGAETGELFF.

The chain carries TRBV28 and TRBJ1-1; tentative D call: TRBD1 (5 bases). V lost 5 bases to trimming and J lost 0 bases, with 22 bases between them. Germline CDR1 reads MDHEN; CDR2 reads SYDVKM. This CDR3 is 18 amino acids long. CDR3 in DNA: TGTGCCAGCAGTCTCCATCCCGGTTCGGGACTCCTGAACACTGAAGCTTTCTTT. It translates to CASSLHPGSGLLNTEAFF.

The chain has TRBV6-6 and TRBJ2-3, with D perhaps matching TRBD1 (5 bases). V was pared by 5 bases and J by 3 bases, with 18 bases between. CDR3 length equals 16 residues. From germline, CDR1 is MNHNY and CDR2 SVGAGI (reference sequence). Here the CDR3 reads CASSTPARVVTDTQYF. CDR3 DNA sequence: TGTGCCAGCAGTACCCCAGCCAGGGTAGTGACAGATACGCAGTATTTT.

The chain recombines TRBV2 with TRBJ1-1; a weak D match, TRBD1 (6 bases). The CDR3 is 14 amino acids. With 2 bases removed from V and 5 bases from J, the gap between germline ends came to 12 bases. Looked up from germline, CDR1 is SNHLY and CDR2 is FYNNEI. CDR3 nucleotides: TGTGCCAGCAGTGAACTGGCCCAGGGGACTGAAGCTTTCTTT. This encodes CASSELAQGTEAFF.

The CDR3: CASSLGTYNYGYTF. The CDR3 DNA is TGTGCCAGCAGCTTGGGCACCTATAACTATGGCTACACCTTC. The chain is built from TRBV5-6 and TRBJ1-2; no clear D. Germline-derived CDR1 and CDR2 are SGHDT and YYEEEE. This CDR3 has 14 residues. The V end was cut by 0 bases, the J end by 1 base, with 7 bases between.

The chain carries TRBV15 and TRBJ2-2; D is perhaps TRBD1 (5 bases). Germline loops: CDR1 LNHNV, CDR2 YYDKDF (reference sequence). CDR3 length: 14 residues. The V end lost 8 bases, the J end lost 0 bases, and 10 bases lay between the germline ends. CDR3 bases: TGTGCCACCTCAGGGCACACGAACACCGGGGAGCTGTTTTTT. Protein: CATSGHTNTGELFF. The full variable domain, completed using reference TRBV15 and TRBJ2-2, is DAMVIQNPRYQVTQFGKPVTLSCSQTLNHNVMYWYQQKSSQAPKLLFHYYDKDFNNEADTPDNFQSRRPNTSFCFLDIRSPGLGDTAMYLCATSGHTNTGELFFGEGSRLTVL.

This clone was observed many times. V and J are TRBV2 and TRBJ2-7, with 9 bases lining up with TRBD1. Per the germline V gene, CDR1 is SNHLY and CDR2 is FYNNEI. CDR3 length: 13 amino acids. V trimming: 6 bases; J trimming: 7 bases; junction bases outside the gene matches: 7. The chain's CDR3 is CASRGTGNWEQYF. As DNA, the CDR3 is TGTGCCAGCAGAGGGACAGGGAACTGGGAGCAGTACTTC.

The V gene is TRBV27, the J gene TRBJ1-5; 9 bases fit TRBD1. The ends lost 6 bases at V and 0 bases at J; junction bases unmatched: 15. In germline, CDR1 is MNHEY, CDR2 SMNVEV (reference sequence). The CDR3 has 19 amino acids. CDR3 sequence reads: CASSFPGQGRLNSNQPQHF. The CDR3, as DNA: TGTGCCAGCAGCTTCCCGGGACAGGGACGACTTAATAGCAATCAGCCCCAGCATTTT.

The V call is TRBV11-2, the J call TRBJ2-7, with D maybe TRBD1 (6 bases). In germline, CDR1 is SGHAT, CDR2 FQNNGV. Trimming pared 4 bases from V and 5 bases from J, leaving 12 bases between. The CDR3 has 13 residues. CDR3 region: CASSSYRGNEQYF. The DNA for the CDR3 is TGTGCCAGCAGCTCATATAGGGGGAACGAGCAGTACTTC.

The rearrangement links TRBV5-6 to TRBJ2-5; D gene uncertain. Deletions cut 0 bases from V and 1 base from J, with 4 bases between. CDR1 SGHDT and CDR2 YYEEEE come from the germline V gene. The CDR3 is 13 amino acids. The chain's CDR3 is CASSLGAQETQYF. The DNA of the CDR3 is TGTGCCAGCAGCTTGGGGGCCCAAGAGACCCAGTACTTC. Looking up the rest from reference TRBV5-6 and TRBJ2-5 gives the full variable domain: DAGVTQSPTHLIKTRGQQVTLRCSPKSGHDTVSWYQQALGQGPQFIFQYYEEEERQRGNFPDRFSGHQFPNYSSELNVNALLLGDSALYLCASSLGAQETQYFGPGTRLLVL.

As DNA, the CDR3 is TGTGCCAGCATTTTCAAGAGAGATCTTGGAAACACCATATATTTT. Translating it yields CASIFKRDLGNTIYF. The gene calls are TRBV2 and TRBJ1-3; D remains ambiguous. The germline CDR1 and CDR2 sequences are SNHLY and FYNNEI. V was pared by 7 bases and J by 3 bases, with 16 bases between. This CDR3 has 15 residues.

CDR3 DNA sequence: TGCGCCAGCAGCCCGGACGGGGTGTCCCCCTATGGCTACACCTTC. Residues: CASSPDGVSPYGYTF. The chain joins TRBV23-1 to TRBJ1-2; D is unresolved. TRBV23-1 is treated as an ORF (open reading frame) with a function not yet certain. Trimming removed 6 bases at V and 4 bases at J, with 18 bases between. CDR3 size: 15 residues.

V gene TRBV5-1 combines with J gene TRBJ1-5, with a weak D call TRBD1 (6 bases). Per the germline V gene, CDR1 is SGHRS and CDR2 is YFSETQ. Trimming removed 5 bases at V and 5 bases at J, with 17 bases between. The CDR3 is made up of 15 amino acids. The CDR3, as DNA: TGCGCCAGCAGTGCACTGGGGGGGCAGGATCAGCCCCAGCATTTT. This codes for CASSALGGQDQPQHF.